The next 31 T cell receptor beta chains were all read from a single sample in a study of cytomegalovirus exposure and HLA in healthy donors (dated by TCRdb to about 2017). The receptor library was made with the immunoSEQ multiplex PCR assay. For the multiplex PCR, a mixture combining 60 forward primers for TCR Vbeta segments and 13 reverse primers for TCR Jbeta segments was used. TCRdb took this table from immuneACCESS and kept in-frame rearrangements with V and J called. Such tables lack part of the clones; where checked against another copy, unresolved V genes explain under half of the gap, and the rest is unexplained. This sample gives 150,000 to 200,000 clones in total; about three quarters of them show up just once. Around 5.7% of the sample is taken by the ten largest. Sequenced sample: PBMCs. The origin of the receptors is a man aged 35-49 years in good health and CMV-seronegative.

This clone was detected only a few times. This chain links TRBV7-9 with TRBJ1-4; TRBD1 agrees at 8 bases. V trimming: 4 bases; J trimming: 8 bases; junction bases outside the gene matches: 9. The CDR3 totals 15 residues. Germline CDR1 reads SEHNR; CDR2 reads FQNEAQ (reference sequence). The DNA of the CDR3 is TGTGCCAGCAGCTCGACAGGGGCTTTAGGGGAAAAACTGTTTTTT. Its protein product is CASSSTGALGEKLFF.

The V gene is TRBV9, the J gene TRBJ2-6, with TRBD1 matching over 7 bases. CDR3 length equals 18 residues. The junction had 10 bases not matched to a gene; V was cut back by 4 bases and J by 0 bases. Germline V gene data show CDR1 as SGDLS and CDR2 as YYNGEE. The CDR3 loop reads CASSNRQGINSGANVLTF. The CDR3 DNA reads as TGTGCCAGCAGCAACCGACAGGGTATTAACTCTGGGGCCAACGTCCTGACTTTC.

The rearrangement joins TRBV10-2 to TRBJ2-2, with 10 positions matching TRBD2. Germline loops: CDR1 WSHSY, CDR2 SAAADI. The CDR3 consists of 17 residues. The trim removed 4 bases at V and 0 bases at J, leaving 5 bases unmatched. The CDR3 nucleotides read TGCGCCAGCAGTGGTCTAGCGGGGGACACGAACACCGGGGAGCTGTTTTTT. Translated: CASSGLAGDTNTGELFF.

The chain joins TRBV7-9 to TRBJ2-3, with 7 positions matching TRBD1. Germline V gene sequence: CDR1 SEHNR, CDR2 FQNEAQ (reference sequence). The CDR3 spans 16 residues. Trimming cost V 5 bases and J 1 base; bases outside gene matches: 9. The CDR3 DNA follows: TGTGCCAGCAGCAAGGACAGGTCCCGGGGCACAGATACGCAGTATTTT. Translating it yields CASSKDRSRGTDTQYF.

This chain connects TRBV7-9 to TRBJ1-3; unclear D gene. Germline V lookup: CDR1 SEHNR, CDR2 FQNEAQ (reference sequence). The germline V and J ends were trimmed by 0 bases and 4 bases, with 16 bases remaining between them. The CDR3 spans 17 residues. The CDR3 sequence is CASSLAQLSSEGNTIYF. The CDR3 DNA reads TGTGCCAGCAGCTTAGCACAGCTATCCTCTGAAGGAAACACCATATATTTT.

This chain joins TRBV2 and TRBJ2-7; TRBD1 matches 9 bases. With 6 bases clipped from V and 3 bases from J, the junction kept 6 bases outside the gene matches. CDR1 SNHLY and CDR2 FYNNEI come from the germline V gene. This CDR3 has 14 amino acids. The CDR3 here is CASRGTGRYYEQYF. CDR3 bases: TGTGCCAGCAGAGGGACAGGGCGATACTACGAGCAGTACTTC.

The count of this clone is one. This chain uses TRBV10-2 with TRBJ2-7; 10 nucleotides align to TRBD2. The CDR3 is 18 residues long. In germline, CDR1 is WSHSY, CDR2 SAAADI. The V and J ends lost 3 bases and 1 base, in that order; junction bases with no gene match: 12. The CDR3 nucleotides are TGCGCCAGCAGTGAACCCCTCTCCGGGACTAGCGAATCCTACGAGCAGTACTTC. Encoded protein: CASSEPLSGTSESYEQYF.

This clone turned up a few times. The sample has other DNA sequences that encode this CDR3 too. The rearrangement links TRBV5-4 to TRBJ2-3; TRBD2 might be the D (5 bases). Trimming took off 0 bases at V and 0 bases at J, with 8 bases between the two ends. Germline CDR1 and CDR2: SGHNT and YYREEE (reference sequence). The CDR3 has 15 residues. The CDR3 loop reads CASSLGGPSTDTQYF. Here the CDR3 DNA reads TGTGCCAGCAGCTTGGGAGGGCCAAGCACAGATACGCAGTATTTT.

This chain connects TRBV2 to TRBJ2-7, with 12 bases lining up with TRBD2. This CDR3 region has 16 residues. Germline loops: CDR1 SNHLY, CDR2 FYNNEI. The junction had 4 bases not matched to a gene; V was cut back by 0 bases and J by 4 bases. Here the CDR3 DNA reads TGTGCCAGCAGTGAAGCCGCTAGCGGGGGGGCATACGAGCAGTACTTC. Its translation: CASSEAASGGAYEQYF.

Written as DNA, the CDR3 is TGCGCCAGCAGTGCCCTTCCGGGGAGTGGGCAAGCTTTCTTT. It yields the protein CASSALPGSGQAFF. This chain uses TRBV10-1 with TRBJ1-1; D is undetermined. The CDR3 spans 14 residues. Germline V CDR1 and CDR2: WNHNN, SYGVQD (reference sequence). The V and J ends lost 4 bases and 9 bases respectively, with 18 bases between them.

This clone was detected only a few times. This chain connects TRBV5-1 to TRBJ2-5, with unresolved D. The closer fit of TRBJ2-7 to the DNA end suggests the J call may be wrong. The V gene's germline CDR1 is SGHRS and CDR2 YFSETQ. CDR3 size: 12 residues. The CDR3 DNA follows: TGCGCCAGCAGCCAACTCGGGTACGAGCAGTACTTC. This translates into CASSQLGYEQYF.

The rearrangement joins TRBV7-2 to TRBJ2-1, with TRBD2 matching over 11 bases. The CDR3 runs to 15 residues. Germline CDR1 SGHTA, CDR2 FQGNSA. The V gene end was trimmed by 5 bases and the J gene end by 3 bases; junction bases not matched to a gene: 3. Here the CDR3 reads CASSPGTSGYNEQFF. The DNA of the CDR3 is TGTGCCAGCAGCCCCGGGACTAGCGGCTACAATGAGCAGTTCTTC.

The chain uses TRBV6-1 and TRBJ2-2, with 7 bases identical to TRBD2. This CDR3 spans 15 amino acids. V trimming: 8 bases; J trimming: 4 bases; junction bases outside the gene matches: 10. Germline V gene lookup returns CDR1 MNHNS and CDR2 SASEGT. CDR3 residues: CASRSGASSTGELFF. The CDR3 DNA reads TGTGCCAGCCGGAGCGGGGCCTCGAGCACCGGGGAGCTGTTTTTT.

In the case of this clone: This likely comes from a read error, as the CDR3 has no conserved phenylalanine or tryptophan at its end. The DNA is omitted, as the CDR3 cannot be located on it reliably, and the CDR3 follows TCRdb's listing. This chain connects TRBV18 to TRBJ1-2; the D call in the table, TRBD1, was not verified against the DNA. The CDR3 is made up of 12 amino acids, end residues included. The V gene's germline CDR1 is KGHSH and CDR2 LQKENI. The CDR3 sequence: CASSPLMWDSSP.

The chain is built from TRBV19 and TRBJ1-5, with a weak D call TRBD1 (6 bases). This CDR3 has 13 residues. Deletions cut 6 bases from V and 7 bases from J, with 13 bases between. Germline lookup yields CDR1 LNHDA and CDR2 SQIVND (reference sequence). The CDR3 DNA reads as TGTGCCAGTAGCCAGGGGCGCGGACAGCCCCAGCATTTT. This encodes CASSQGRGQPQHF.

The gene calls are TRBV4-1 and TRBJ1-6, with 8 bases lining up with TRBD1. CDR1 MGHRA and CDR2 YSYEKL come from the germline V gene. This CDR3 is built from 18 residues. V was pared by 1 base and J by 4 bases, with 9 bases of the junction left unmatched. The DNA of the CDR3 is TGCGCCAGCAGCCAAGGACGAACAGGGGGAATTTATAATTCACCCCTCCACTTT. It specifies CASSQGRTGGIYNSPLHF.

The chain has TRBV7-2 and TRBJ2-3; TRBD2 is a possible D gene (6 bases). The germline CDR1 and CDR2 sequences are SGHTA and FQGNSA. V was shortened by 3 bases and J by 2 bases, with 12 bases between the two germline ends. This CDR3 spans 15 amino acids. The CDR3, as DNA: TGTGCCAGCAGCTTTGGCGGGAAATACACAGATACGCAGTATTTT. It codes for CASSFGGKYTDTQYF.

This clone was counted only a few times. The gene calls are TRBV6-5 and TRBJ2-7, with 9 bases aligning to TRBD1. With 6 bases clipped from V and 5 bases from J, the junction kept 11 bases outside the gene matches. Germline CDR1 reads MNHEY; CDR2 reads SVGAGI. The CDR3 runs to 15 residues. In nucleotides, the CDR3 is TGTGCCAGCAGCCTAATTCCGGGACAGGGCCACGAGCAGTACTTC. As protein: CASSLIPGQGHEQYF.

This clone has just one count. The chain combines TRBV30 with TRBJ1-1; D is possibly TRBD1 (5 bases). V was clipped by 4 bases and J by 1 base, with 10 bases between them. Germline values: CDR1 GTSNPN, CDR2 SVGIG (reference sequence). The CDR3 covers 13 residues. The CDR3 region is CAWMSRANTEAFF. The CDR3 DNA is TGTGCCTGGATGAGCAGGGCGAACACTGAAGCTTTCTTT.

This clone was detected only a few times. As DNA, the CDR3 is TGTGCCAGCAGCTCCGACAATAGCTACACCTTC. This sequence encodes CASSSDNSYTF. This rearrangement joins TRBV11-2 to TRBJ1-2; D unclear. This CDR3 comprises 11 residues. CDR1 and CDR2 (germline): SGHAT, FQNNGV. V was cut by 4 bases and J by 9 bases, with 9 bases left in between.

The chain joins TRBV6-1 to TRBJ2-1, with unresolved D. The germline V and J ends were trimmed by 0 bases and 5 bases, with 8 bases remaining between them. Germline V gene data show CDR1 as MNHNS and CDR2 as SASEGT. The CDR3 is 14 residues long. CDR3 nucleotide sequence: TGTGCCAGCAGTGAAGCAAGCGTGGACAATGAGCAGTTCTTC. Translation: CASSEASVDNEQFF.

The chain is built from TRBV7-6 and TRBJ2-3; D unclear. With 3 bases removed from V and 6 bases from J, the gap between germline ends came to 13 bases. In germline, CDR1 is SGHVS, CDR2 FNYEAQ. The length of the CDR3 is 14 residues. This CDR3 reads CASSFRQFGDTQYF. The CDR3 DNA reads TGTGCCAGCAGCTTTCGCCAGTTTGGCGATACGCAGTATTTT.

CDR3 nucleotides: TGTGCCAGCAGCCCCGACAGGGGATCCGGGGAGCTGTTTTTT. It specifies CASSPDRGSGELFF. The V and J genes are TRBV7-2 and TRBJ2-2; 8 bases fit TRBD1. CDR1 SGHTA and CDR2 FQGNSA come from the germline V gene. V gave up 5 bases and J gave up 6 bases; unmatched junction bases: 5. The CDR3 length is 14 residues.

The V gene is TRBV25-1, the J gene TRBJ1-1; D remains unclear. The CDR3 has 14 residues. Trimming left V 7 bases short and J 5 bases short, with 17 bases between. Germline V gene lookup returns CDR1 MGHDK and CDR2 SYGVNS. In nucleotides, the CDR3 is TGTGCCAGCATCCCCGGAAGAGGGTTAACTGAAGCTTTCTTT. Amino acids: CASIPGRGLTEAFF.

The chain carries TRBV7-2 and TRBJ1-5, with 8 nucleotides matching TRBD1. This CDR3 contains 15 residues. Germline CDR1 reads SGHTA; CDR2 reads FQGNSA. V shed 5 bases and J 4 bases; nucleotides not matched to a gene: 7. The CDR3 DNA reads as TGTGCCAGCAGCAGGACAGGGAATGGGAATCAGCCCCAGCATTTT. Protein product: CASSRTGNGNQPQHF.

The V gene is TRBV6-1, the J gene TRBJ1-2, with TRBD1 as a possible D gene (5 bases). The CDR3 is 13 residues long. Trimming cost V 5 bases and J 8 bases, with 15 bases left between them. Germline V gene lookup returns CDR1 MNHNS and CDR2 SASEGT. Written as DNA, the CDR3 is TGTGCCAGCAGTCAAACCGGGACTGAAGGCTACACCTTC. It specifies CASSQTGTEGYTF.

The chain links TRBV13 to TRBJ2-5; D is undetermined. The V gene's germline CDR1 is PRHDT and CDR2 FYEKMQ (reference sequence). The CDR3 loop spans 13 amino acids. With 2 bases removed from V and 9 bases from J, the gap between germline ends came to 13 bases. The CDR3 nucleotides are TGTGCCAGCAGCTTAAATCGCCCGGCGGCCCAGTACTTC. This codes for CASSLNRPAAQYF.

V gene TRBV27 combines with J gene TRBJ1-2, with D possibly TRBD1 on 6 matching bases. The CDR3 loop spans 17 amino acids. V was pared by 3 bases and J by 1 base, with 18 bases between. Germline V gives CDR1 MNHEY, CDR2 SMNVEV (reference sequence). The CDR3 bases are TGTGCCAGCAGTTTTTTAGGGTCCAGGGGATTTAACTATGGCTACACCTTC. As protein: CASSFLGSRGFNYGYTF.

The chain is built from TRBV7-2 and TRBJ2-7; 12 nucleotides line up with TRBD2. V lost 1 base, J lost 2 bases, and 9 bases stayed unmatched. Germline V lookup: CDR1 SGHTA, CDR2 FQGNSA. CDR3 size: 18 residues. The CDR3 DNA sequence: TGTGCCAGCAGCTTAGTGGCCATGACTAGCGGGAGTACCTACGAGCAGTACTTC. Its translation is CASSLVAMTSGSTYEQYF.

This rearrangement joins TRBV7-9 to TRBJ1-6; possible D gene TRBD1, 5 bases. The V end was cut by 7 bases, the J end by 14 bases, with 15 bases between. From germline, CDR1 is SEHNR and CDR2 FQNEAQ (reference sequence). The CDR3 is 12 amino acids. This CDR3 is CASTNTGGTLHF. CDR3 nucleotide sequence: TGTGCCAGCACAAATACGGGGGGGACCCTCCACTTT.

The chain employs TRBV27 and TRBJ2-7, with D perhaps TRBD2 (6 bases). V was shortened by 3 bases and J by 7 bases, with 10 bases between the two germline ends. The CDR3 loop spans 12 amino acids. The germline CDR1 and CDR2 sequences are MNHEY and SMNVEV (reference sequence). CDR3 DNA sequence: TGTGCCAGCAGTTTCCGGGGGAAAGAGCAGTACTTC. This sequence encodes CASSFRGKEQYF.